This T cell receptor (beta chain) is drawn from a study of blood T cell repertoires in COVID-19. Per the original data handling: Estimation of nucleated cell counts relied on the amplification of reference gene primers. Only in-frame clones appear in the TCRdb table, and some are missing; sequencing was by immunoSEQ multiplex PCR. For V, J and clone size, that table is used; D and trimming come from the DNA. The table includes about 310,000 clones, about 90% detected once. Those enrolled, adults aged about 18 to 89 years, came from roughly 23 US areas. The CDR3 is 11 residues long. Per germline, CDR1 GTSNPN and CDR2 SVGIG (reference sequence). The ends were cut back, 1 base at V and 7 bases at J, with 5 bases in the middle.

The rearrangement uses TRBV30 and TRBJ2-1; D not certain. Sequenced material: PBMCs or T cells enriched from blood (not recorded which). The receptor was isolated from a woman in her 30s who had recovered from COVID-19. The CDR3 region is CAWSASNEQFF. CDR3 nucleotides: TGTGCCTGGAGTGCCTCGAATGAGCAGTTCTTC.